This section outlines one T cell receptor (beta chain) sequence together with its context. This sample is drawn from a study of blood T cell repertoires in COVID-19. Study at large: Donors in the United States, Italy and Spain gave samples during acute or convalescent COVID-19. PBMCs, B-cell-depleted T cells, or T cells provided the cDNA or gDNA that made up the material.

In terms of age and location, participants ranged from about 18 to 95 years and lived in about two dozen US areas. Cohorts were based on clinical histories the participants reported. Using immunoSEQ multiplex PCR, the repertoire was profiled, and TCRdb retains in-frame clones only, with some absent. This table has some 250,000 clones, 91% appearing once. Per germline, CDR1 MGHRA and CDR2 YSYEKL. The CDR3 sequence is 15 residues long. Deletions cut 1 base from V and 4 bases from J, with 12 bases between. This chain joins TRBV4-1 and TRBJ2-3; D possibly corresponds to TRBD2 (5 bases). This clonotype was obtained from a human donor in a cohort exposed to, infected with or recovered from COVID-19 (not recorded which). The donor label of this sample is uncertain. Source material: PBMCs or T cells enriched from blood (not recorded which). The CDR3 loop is CASSQGGLAADTQYF. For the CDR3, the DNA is TGCGCCAGCAGCCAAGGAGGGCTAGCAGCAGATACGCAGTATTTT.